These T cell receptor beta chains were read from a single sample in a study of blood T cell repertoires in COVID-19. The assay was immunoSEQ multiplex PCR, and TCRdb's table has in-frame clones only and misses some. The table includes 150,000 to 200,000 clones, more than 65% detected once. The sequenced material came from peripheral blood. Receptors originate from a human donor with acute or convalescent COVID-19. The donor label of this sample is uncertain. The CDR3 runs from the conserved cysteine through the conserved F or W. D genes are given only for firm matches. The size entry is marked missing in some rows and otherwise reads once, few, many or a size class.

j_call clone_size v_call d_call cdr3_aa cdr3_nt
TRBJ1-3 NA TRBV25-1 NA CASSEVRAGGNTIYF TGTGCCAGCAGTGAAGTCAGGGCGGGAGGAAACACCATATATTTT
TRBJ2-5 NA TRBV7-2 TRBD1 CASSSQGAGGQETQYF TGTGCCAGCAGCTCGCAGGGGGCAGGGGGCCAAGAGACCCAGTACTTC
TRBJ1-6 NA TRBV20-1 TRBD1 CSAFLGTGLHF TGCAGTGCTTTTTTAGGGACAGGCCTCCACTTT
TRBJ1-2 NA TRBV19 NA CASSILDSNYGYTF TGTGCCAGTAGTATATTGGACAGTAACTATGGCTACACCTTC
TRBJ2-7 NA TRBV19 NA CASSIVKQGLNEQYF TGTGCCAGTAGTATAGTGAAACAGGGATTGAACGAGCAGTACTTC
TRBJ1-6 NA TRBV7-2 TRBD1 CASSLAGQGASPLHF TGTGCCAGCAGCTTAGCGGGACAGGGGGCCTCACCCCTCCACTTT
TRBJ2-7 NA TRBV6-5 TRBD1 CASTVSGTGAYEQYF TGTGCCAGCACCGTATCCGGGACAGGAGCCTACGAGCAGTACTTC
TRBJ2-3 few TRBV11-3 NA CASSLAGEDTQYF TGTGCCAGCAGCTTAGCGGGGGAAGATACGCAGTATTTT
TRBJ2-7 NA TRBV18 NA CASSPTFGLGDMSPYEQYF TGTGCCAGCTCACCTACCTTCGGGTTAGGGGATATGTCCCCCTACGAGCAGTACTTC
TRBJ1-5 NA TRBV15 NA CATSRVGPGGNQPQHF TGTGCCACCAGCAGAGTGGGTCCAGGCGGCAATCAGCCCCAGCATTTT
TRBJ2-4 NA TRBV7-8 NA CASSLGAGDNIQYF TGTGCCAGCAGCCTAGGGGCAGGGGACAACATTCAGTACTTC
TRBJ1-5 NA TRBV19 TRBD1 CASRAGTGATNQPQHF TGTGCCAGTAGGGCCGGCACAGGGGCTACCAATCAGCCCCAGCATTTT
TRBJ2-7 NA TRBV5-1 NA CASSSRGGEQYF TGCGCCAGCAGCTCTCGAGGCGGGGAGCAGTACTTC
TRBJ1-1 few TRBV18 NA CASSREVGRNTEAFF TGTGCCAGCTCACGGGAGGTGGGGAGGAACACTGAAGCTTTCTTT
TRBJ1-4 NA TRBV27 TRBD1 CASSSRTGKRANEKLFF TGTGCCAGCAGTTCCCGGACAGGGAAAAGGGCTAATGAAAAACTGTTTTTT
TRBJ2-1 NA TRBV6-6 TRBD2 CASQRESRNEQFF TGTGCCTCCCAGCGGGAGAGCAGGAATGAGCAGTTCTTC
TRBJ2-3 NA TRBV7-2 NA CASSKAGAGDTQYF TGTGCCAGCAGCAAGGCAGGGGCTGGAGATACGCAGTATTTT
TRBJ1-1 NA TRBV9 TRBD1 CASSVVQGRTEAFF TGTGCCAGCAGCGTAGTACAGGGGAGGACTGAAGCTTTCTTT
TRBJ1-1 NA TRBV5-8 NA CASSLRRGTEAFF TGTGCCAGCAGCTTGCGGAGGGGCACTGAAGCTTTCTTT
TRBJ1-6 NA TRBV6-5 TRBD1 CASSRTGGYSPLHF TGTGCCAGCAGCCGGACAGGAGGGTATTCACCCCTCCACTTT
TRBJ2-5 NA TRBV5-1 TRBD2 CASSRGAGEEETQYF TGCGCCAGCAGTAGAGGGGCGGGGGAGGAAGAGACCCAGTACTTC
TRBJ2-1 NA TRBV19 NA CASSVRAVSSYNEQFF TGTGCCAGTAGTGTTCGAGCGGTGAGCTCCTACAATGAGCAGTTCTTC
TRBJ2-1 NA TRBV11-2 TRBD2 CASSRTSGGNEQFF TGTGCCAGCAGCCGGACTAGCGGGGGGAATGAGCAGTTCTTC
TRBJ1-2 NA TRBV28 TRBD1 CATVDRGLRGYTF TGTGCCACGGTAGACAGGGGCCTCCGGGGCTACACCTTC
TRBJ2-4 NA TRBV4-1 NA CASSQDAPGAAKNIQYF TGCGCCAGCAGCCAAGATGCCCCTGGAGCGGCCAAAAACATTCAGTACTTC
TRBJ2-3 NA TRBV7-9 TRBD1 CASSLGRGFTDTQYF TGTGCCAGCAGCTTAGGCAGGGGGTTCACAGATACGCAGTATTTT
TRBJ1-2 NA TRBV7-3 TRBD1 CASSRSTGEYGYTF TGTGCCAGCAGCCGCTCTACAGGGGAATATGGCTACACCTTC
TRBJ1-1 NA TRBV6-5 NA CASSYRRQAEAFF TGTGCCAGCAGTTACCGTCGACAGGCTGAAGCTTTCTTT
TRBJ1-6 NA TRBV2 NA CASSSGGPLHF TGTGCCAGCAGCTCCGGGGGACCCCTCCACTTT
TRBJ1-5 once TRBV19 NA CASSVRDTGRSNQPQHF TGTGCCAGTAGTGTGAGGGACACCGGGCGAAGCAATCAGCCCCAGCATTTT
TRBJ1-6 NA TRBV20-1 NA CSASPGDTSGNSPLHF TGCAGTGCTAGTCCCGGTGATACGAGCGGGAATTCACCCCTCCACTTT
TRBJ1-2 once TRBV19 TRBD1 CASKEAGGANYGYTF TGTGCCAGTAAGGAGGCAGGGGGCGCTAACTATGGCTACACCTTC
TRBJ2-2 NA TRBV4-2 NA CASSPRQFTGELFF TGTGCCAGCAGCCCCCGACAATTCACCGGGGAGCTGTTTTTT
TRBJ1-5 few TRBV19 TRBD1 CASRDRGNQPQHF TGTGCCAGTAGGGACAGGGGCAATCAGCCCCAGCATTTT
TRBJ2-3 few TRBV11-2 TRBD2 CASSLGLAGLPSTDTQYF TGTGCCAGCAGCTTGGGACTAGCGGGACTACCTAGCACAGATACGCAGTATTTT
TRBJ2-1 few TRBV2 TRBD2 CARGLAGDYEQFF TGTGCCCGGGGACTAGCGGGAGACTATGAGCAGTTCTTC
TRBJ1-1 NA TRBV11-2 NA CASSFVFNTEAFF TGTGCCAGCAGCTTCGTGTTCAACACTGAAGCTTTCTTT
TRBJ2-7 NA TRBV7-2 NA CASSLGLGGYEQYF TGTGCCAGCAGCTTAGGACTAGGCGGCTACGAGCAGTACTTC
TRBJ2-5 NA TRBV2 NA CASSLQETQYF TGTGCCAGCAGTTTACAAGAGACCCAGTACTTC
TRBJ1-3 NA TRBV7-9 TRBD1 CASSLTGTGSGNTIYF TGTGCCAGCAGCCTTACAGGGACAGGATCTGGAAACACCATATATTTT
TRBJ1-6 NA TRBV6-5 NA CASSSGAEISPLHF TGTGCCAGCAGCTCAGGGGCAGAAATTTCACCCCTCCACTTT
TRBJ1-2 NA TRBV6-5 TRBD1 CASSYSGQGHPGYTF TGTGCCAGCAGTTACTCGGGACAGGGGCACCCAGGCTACACCTTC
TRBJ1-3 NA TRBV18 TRBD1 CASSPGTGRNTIYF TGTGCCAGCTCACCCGGGACAGGCAGGAACACCATATATTTT
TRBJ1-2 NA TRBV7-2 TRBD1 CASSLRQQGASCTF TGTGCCAGCAGCCTACGTCAACAGGGGGCGTCCTGCACCTTC